This paragraph reports one TCR beta chain. The sample originates from a study of blood T cell repertoires in COVID-19. This study enrolled people aged about 18 to 90 from roughly 24 US geographic areas. CDR1 and CDR2 (germline): GTSNPN, SVGIG (reference sequence). The CDR3 consists of 12 residues. Trimming took 4 bases from V and 5 from J, leaving 6 bases between them. Profiling relied on immunoSEQ multiplex PCR, and the TCRdb table lists in-frame clones only, not all of them. The data show hundreds of thousands of clones, 75% to 90% seen once. The clonotype comes from a man between 18 and 35 years old who had recovered from COVID-19. The chain uses TRBV30 and TRBJ1-6; no clear D gene. The sequenced material came from PBMCs or T cells enriched from blood (not recorded which). CDR3 coding DNA: TGTGCCTGGACCCTAAATAATTCACCCCTCCACTTT. Translated, it gives CAWTLNNSPLHF.